One sample yielded the 10 T cell receptor beta chains listed below, sequenced in a study of cytomegalovirus exposure and HLA in healthy donors. The primer mix had 60 Vbeta and 13 Jbeta primers. Sequencing was performed with immunoSEQ multiplex PCR; in TCRdb, only in-frame clones are kept and a portion is missing. The sample has 130,000 or so clones; about 9.1% are singletons. Material: PBMCs. The receptors come from a woman aged 40 to 49 in good health and CMV-seropositive.

This clone was seen only a few times. The genes are TRBV5-1 and TRBJ2-6; 8 bases match TRBD1. The CDR3 length is 18 residues. Unmatched junction bases numbered 6, after V lost 0 bases and J lost 1 base. Germline values: CDR1 SGHRS, CDR2 YFSETQ. The CDR3 DNA reads as TGCGCCAGCAGCTTGGGGCCAGGGGGCGCGTCTGGGGCCAACGTCCTGACTTTC. It specifies CASSLGPGGASGANVLTF.

The chain employs TRBV6-5 and TRBJ2-7; 7 bases align to TRBD2. CDR1 and CDR2 (germline): MNHEY, SVGAGI. The ends lost 6 bases at V and 0 bases at J; junction bases unmatched: 8. This CDR3 is built from 15 residues. As DNA, the CDR3 is TGTGCCAGCAGGCAACGGGGGAGGGTCTCCTACGAGCAGTACTTC. Residues: CASRQRGRVSYEQYF.

The gene calls are TRBV5-5 and TRBJ1-4; no clear D. V dropped 0 bases and J dropped 7 bases, with 7 bases sitting between them. In germline, CDR1 is SGHKS, CDR2 YYEKEE (reference sequence). This CDR3 is built from 13 residues. CDR3 in amino acids: CASSLAPVEKLFF. The CDR3 DNA sequence: TGTGCCAGCAGCTTGGCTCCAGTTGAAAAACTGTTTTTT.

This clone was picked up a small number of times. The V gene is TRBV19, the J gene TRBJ1-4; TRBD1 is a possible D gene (6 bases). This CDR3 is 14 amino acids long. With 3 bases removed from V and 2 bases from J, the gap between germline ends came to 7 bases. Germline-derived CDR1 and CDR2 are LNHDA and SQIVND (reference sequence). In DNA form, the CDR3 reads TGTGCCAGTAGTATTACAGGGACTAATGAAAAACTGTTTTTT. This gives the protein CASSITGTNEKLFF. Based on the CDR3 plus reference TRBV19 and TRBJ1-4, the full variable domain is DGGITQSPKYLFRKEGQNVTLSCEQNLNHDAMYWYRQDPGQGLRLIYYSQIVNDFQKGDIAEGYSVSREKKESFPLTVTSAQKNPTAFYLCASSITGTNEKLFFGSGTQLSVL.

The chain employs TRBV7-2 and TRBJ2-3; D possibly corresponds to TRBD2 (5 bases). The germline gives CDR1 SGHTA, CDR2 FQGNSA. Trimming removed 0 bases from V and 1 base from J, with 8 bases in between. The CDR3 is made up of 15 amino acids. The CDR3 reads CASSLALERTDTQYF. DNA of the CDR3: TGTGCCAGCAGCTTAGCACTAGAACGCACAGATACGCAGTATTTT.

This clone was detected only a few times. The gene calls are TRBV15 and TRBJ2-1, with 8 bases lining up with TRBD2. The V and J ends lost 8 bases and 4 bases, in that order; junction bases with no gene match: 7. This CDR3 comprises 14 residues. Germline CDR1 reads LNHNV; CDR2 reads YYDKDF (reference sequence). The CDR3: CATRPGGEYNEQFF. The CDR3 DNA is TGTGCCACCCGTCCCGGGGGGGAATACAATGAGCAGTTCTTC.

The genes are TRBV27 and TRBJ2-5, with TRBD2 matching over 11 bases. The germline V gene encodes CDR1 MNHEY and CDR2 SMNVEV (reference sequence). The CDR3 length is 17 residues. V lost 4 bases to trimming and J lost 4 bases; unmatched junction nucleotides: 11. The CDR3: CASSSPSSGGAGETQYF. DNA of the CDR3: TGTGCCAGCAGTTCCCCGAGTAGCGGGGGGGCGGGAGAGACCCAGTACTTC.

This clone showed up just a few times. The chain recombines TRBV10-3 with TRBJ1-2; D unresolved. Germline CDR1 is ENHRY and CDR2 is SYGVKD. Trimming left V 7 bases short and J 8 bases short, with 17 bases between. This CDR3 is 13 amino acids long. This CDR3 reads CAIKEDGSSGYTF. In nucleotides, the CDR3 is TGTGCCATCAAAGAGGATGGGTCTTCCGGCTACACCTTC.

The CDR3 spells CASSWHTGELFF. CDR3 in DNA: TGTGCCAGCAGCTGGCACACCGGGGAGCTGTTTTTT. The rearrangement joins TRBV5-4 to TRBJ2-2, with D unresolved. Trimming took off 3 bases at V and 3 bases at J, with 3 bases between the two ends. Germline CDR1 reads SGHNT; CDR2 reads YYREEE (reference sequence). This CDR3 contains 12 residues.

As to this clone: An end of the junction differs from the germline gene, which may be a read error. The V and J genes are TRBV6-1 and TRBJ2-5, with 7 bases matching TRBD1. The germline gives CDR1 MNHNS, CDR2 SASEGT. The CDR3 has 13 residues. The CDR3 DNA follows: TGTGCCAGCAGTGCCTTACAGGGGCCTGGGTTCCACTTC. It codes for CASSALQGPGFHF.